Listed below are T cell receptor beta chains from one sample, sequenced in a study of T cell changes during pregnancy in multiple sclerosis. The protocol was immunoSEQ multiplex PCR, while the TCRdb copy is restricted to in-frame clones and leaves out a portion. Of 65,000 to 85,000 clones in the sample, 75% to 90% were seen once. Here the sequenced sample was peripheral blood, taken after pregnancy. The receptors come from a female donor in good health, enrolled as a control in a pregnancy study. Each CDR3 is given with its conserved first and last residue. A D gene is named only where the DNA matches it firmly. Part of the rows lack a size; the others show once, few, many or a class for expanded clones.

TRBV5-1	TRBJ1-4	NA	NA	TGCGCCAGCAGCTTGGTGGACAGCCATAATGAAAAACTGTTTTTT	CASSLVDSHNEKLFF
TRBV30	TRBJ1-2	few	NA	TGTGCCTGGAGGCTTGAGGGTCGGGAACTGAGGTACACCTTC	CAWRLEGRELRYTF
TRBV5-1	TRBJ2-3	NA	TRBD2	TGCGCCAGCAGCTTGGTACGGGGGGCTAGCGGGAGAGGGAGCACAGATACGCAGTATTTT	CASSLVRGASGRGSTDTQYF
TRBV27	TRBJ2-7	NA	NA	TGTGCCAGCAGTTTCCGGACAGCCTACGAGCAGTACTTC	CASSFRTAYEQYF
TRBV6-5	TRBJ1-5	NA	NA	TGTGCCAGCAGTTACAGAGACAATCAGCCCCAGCATTTT	CASSYRDNQPQHF
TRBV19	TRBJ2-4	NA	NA	TGTGCCAGTAGTTCCCGTCAAGGGGTGGAAAACATTCAGTACTTC	CASSSRQGVENIQYF
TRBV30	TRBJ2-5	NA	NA	TGTGCCGGGAATAGGGGGGAGACCCAGTACTTC	CAGNRGETQYF
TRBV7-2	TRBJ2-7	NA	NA	TGTGCCAGCAACCAAGCGGTCGGCTACGAGCAGTACTTC	CASNQAVGYEQYF
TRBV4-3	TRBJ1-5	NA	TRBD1	TGCGCCAGCACCCCCCTCGGACAGGGTTATTGCAATCAGCCCCAGCATTTT	CASTPLGQGYCNQPQHF
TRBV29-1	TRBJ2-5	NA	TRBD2	TGCAGCGTCTCCACTAGCGGTCGAGAGACCCAGTACTTC	CSVSTSGRETQYF
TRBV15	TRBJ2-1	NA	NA	TGTGCCACCAGCAGAGATCAATATGAGCAGTTCTTC	CATSRDQYEQFF
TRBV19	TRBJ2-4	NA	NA	TGTGCCAGTAGTATAGCCCCAGGGGTTGCCAAAAACATTCAGTACTTC	CASSIAPGVAKNIQYF
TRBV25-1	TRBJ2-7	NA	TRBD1	TGTGCCAGCAGTGACCCGGGGACAGCCTACGAGCAGTACTTC	CASSDPGTAYEQYF
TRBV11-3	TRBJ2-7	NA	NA	TGTGCCAGCAGCTCGGGGCGGGGGCGCCCCGGCGAGCAGTACTTC	CASSSGRGRPGEQYF
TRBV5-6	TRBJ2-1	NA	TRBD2	TGTGCCAGCAGCTTGATTAGCGGGAGTCTTCCCTCCTACAATGAGCAGTTCTTC	CASSLISGSLPSYNEQFF
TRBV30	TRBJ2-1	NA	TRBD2	TGTGCCTGGAGCTGGCCCGGGGGGGCCGGACACAATGAGCAGTTCTTC	CAWSWPGGAGHNEQFF
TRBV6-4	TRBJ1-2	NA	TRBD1	TGTGCCAGCAGTGCCCGACAGGGAGTGCGGGGCTACACCTTC	CASSARQGVRGYTF
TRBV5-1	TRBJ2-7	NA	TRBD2	TGCGCCAGCAGCCCGAAGGTAGCGGGGGGACACTACGAGCAGTACTTC	CASSPKVAGGHYEQYF
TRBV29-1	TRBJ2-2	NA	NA	TGCAGCGTTAGATCCGGCCAGGTGAACACCGGGGAGCTGTTTTTT	CSVRSGQVNTGELFF
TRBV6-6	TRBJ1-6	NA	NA	TGTGCCGGAGGGCCCCCGGACTATAATTCACCCCTCCACTTT	CAGGPPDYNSPLHF
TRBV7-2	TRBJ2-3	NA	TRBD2	TGTGCCAGCAGCGAAGGACTAGCGGGGGTTGGGGATACGCAGTATTTT	CASSEGLAGVGDTQYF
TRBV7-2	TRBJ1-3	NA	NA	TGTGCCAGCAGCCCGCAGGGCGTTATAGGAAACACCATATATTTT	CASSPQGVIGNTIYF
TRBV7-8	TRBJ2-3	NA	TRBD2	TGTGCCAGCAGCTTACTGGGGGGAGCGGGGGATACGCAGTATTTT	CASSLLGGAGDTQYF
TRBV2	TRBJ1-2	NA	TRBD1	TGTGCCAGCAGTGAAATCGGGACAGGGGAAGGAAACACCTTC	CASSEIGTGEGNTF
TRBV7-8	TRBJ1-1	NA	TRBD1	TGTGCCAGCAGCTTCGAGACAGGGGTTACTTTGTCGGACACTGAAGCTTTCTTT	CASSFETGVTLSDTEAFF
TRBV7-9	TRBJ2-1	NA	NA	TGTGCCAGCAGCTTAGGAGAGAACGAGCAGTTCTTC	CASSLGENEQFF
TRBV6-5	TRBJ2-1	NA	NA	TGTGCCACCAGGGGCCGCCTAGCGGTCTACAATGAGCAGTTCTTC	CATRGRLAVYNEQFF
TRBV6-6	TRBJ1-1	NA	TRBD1	TGTGCCAGCAGCCGTCCGACAGGGATGAACACTGAAGCTTTCTTT	CASSRPTGMNTEAFF
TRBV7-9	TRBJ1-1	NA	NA	TGTGCCAGCAGCTTGGAGCGAATGAACACTGAAGCTTTCTTT	CASSLERMNTEAFF
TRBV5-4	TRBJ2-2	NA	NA	TGTGCCAGCAGCTTGGGGCGGGGTTACACCGGGGAGCTGTTTTTT	CASSLGRGYTGELFF
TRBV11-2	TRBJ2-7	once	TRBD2	TGTGCCAGCAGCCAAACAGGGACTAGCTGGCACGAGCAGTACTTC	CASSQTGTSWHEQYF
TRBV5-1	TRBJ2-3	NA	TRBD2	TGCGCCAGCAAGCTAGCGGGGGACACAGATACGCAGTATTTT	CASKLAGDTDTQYF
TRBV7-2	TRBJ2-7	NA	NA	TGTGCCAGCAGCTTAGCTAACTACGAGCAGTACTTC	CASSLANYEQYF
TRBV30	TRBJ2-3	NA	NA	TGTGCCTGGAGTGCCCAGACATTTGGAACAGATACGCAGTATTTT	CAWSAQTFGTDTQYF
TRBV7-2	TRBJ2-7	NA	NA	TGTGCCAGCAGCTTAGCAGGGGCCGGCGAGCAGTACTTC	CASSLAGAGEQYF
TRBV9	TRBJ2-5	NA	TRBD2	TGTGCCAGCAGCCAGACTAGCGGGGGCTGGGGGGAGACCCAGTACTTC	CASSQTSGGWGETQYF